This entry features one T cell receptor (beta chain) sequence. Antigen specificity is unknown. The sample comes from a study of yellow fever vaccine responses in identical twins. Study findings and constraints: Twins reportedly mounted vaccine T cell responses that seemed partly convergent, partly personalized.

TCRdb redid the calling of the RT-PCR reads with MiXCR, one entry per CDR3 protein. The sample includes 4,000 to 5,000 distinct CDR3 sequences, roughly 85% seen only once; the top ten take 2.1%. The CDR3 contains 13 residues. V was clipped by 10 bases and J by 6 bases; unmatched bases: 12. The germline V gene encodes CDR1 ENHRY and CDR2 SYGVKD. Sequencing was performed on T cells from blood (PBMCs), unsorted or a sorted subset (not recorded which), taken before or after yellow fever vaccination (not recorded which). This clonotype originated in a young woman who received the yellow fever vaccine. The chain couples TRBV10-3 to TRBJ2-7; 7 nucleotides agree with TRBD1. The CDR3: CATTRQGLSEQYF. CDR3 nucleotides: TGTGCCACTACCCGACAGGGTTTAAGCGAGCAGTACTTC.